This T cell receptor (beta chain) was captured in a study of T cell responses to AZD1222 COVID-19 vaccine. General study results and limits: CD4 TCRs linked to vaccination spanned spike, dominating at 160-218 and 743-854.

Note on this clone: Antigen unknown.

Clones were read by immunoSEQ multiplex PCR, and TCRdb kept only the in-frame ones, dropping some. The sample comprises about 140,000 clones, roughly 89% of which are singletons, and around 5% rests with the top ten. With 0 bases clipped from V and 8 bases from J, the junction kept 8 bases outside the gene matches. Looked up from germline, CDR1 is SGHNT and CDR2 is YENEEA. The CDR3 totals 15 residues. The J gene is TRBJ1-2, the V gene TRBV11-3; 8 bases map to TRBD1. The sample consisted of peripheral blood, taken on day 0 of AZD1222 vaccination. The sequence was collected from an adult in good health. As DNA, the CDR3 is TGTGCCAGCAGCTTAGAACTGGACAGGGTTCAGGGCTACACCTTC. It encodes CASSLELDRVQGYTF.